The next 17 T cell receptor beta chains were all read from a single sample in a study of T-cell reconstitution after alpha-beta-depleted transplantation in children. Unique molecular identifiers featured in how the TCRbeta library was prepared. One entry per CDR3 protein, called by TCRdb with MiXCR from the PCR reads. The profile shows roughly 670,000 distinct CDR3 sequences, around 12% of them singletons. The sample in question was PBMCs, obtained before TCRalphabeta/CD19-depleted stem cell transplant. These receptors all stem from a girl aged 2 to 9 with congenital amegakaryocytic thrombocytopenia, due to receive a stem cell transplant.

This clonotype was counted between two and nine times. This chain uses TRBV12-3 or TRBV12-4 with TRBJ2-6, with TRBD1 as a possible D gene (6 bases). This CDR3 has 19 amino acids. The ends were cut back, 3 bases at V and 0 bases at J, with 18 bases in the middle. The CDR3 nucleotides read TGTGCCAGCAGTTTCACCGACAGGAAACTTAGCTCTGGGGCCAACGTCCTGACTTTC. Amino acids: CASSFTDRKLSSGANVLTF.

This clonotype was picked up a small number of times. The chain uses TRBV12-3 or TRBV12-4 and TRBJ1-1; no clear D gene. This CDR3 is 11 amino acids long. V shed 5 bases and J shed 7 bases, with 8 bases lying between them. Written as DNA, the CDR3 is TGTGCCAGCAGTGGCGACGGTGAAGCTTTCTTT. Protein sequence: CASSGDGEAFF.

This clonotype was observed many times. The genes are TRBV5-1 and TRBJ2-5; D may be TRBD2 (6 bases). The CDR3 spans 15 residues. In germline, CDR1 is SGHRS, CDR2 YFSETQ. Between the trimmed V and J ends, which lost 6 bases and 7 bases, there was a span of 22 bases. The CDR3, as DNA: TGCGCCAGCACGGGCGGGAACCGAAACCAGGGGACCCAGTACTTC. It is translated as CASTGGNRNQGTQYF. The full variable domain, in which reference TRBV5-1 and TRBJ2-5 provide the parts outside the CDR3, is KAGVTQTPRYLIKTRGQQVTLSCSPISGHRSVSWYQQTPGQGLQFLFEYFSETQRNKGNFPGRFSGRQFSNSRSEMNVSTLELGDSALYLCASTGGNRNQGTQYFGPGTRLLVL.

This clonotype was counted many times. V and J are TRBV5-1 and TRBJ1-3, with D hard to call. Deletions cut 3 bases from V and 0 bases from J, with 10 bases between. This CDR3 has 15 amino acids. Per the germline V gene, CDR1 is SGHRS and CDR2 is YFSETQ. CDR3: CASSSPGDSGNTIYF. The CDR3 nucleotides are TGCGCCAGCAGCTCTCCCGGGGACTCTGGAAACACCATATATTTT.

This clonotype appeared a few times. The chain uses TRBV20-1 and TRBJ2-1; TRBD2 matches 15 bases. This CDR3 comprises 14 residues. After removal of 3 bases from V and 7 bases from J, the junction contained 1 base not matched to a gene. Germline lookup yields CDR1 DFQATT and CDR2 SNEGSKA (reference sequence). In nucleotides, the CDR3 is TGCAGTGCTAGGGGGACTAGCGGGAGGAATGAGCAGTTCTTC. Translating it yields CSARGTSGRNEQFF.

This clonotype was picked up a small number of times. The V gene is TRBV3-1, the J gene TRBJ2-3, with TRBD2 identical over 8 bases. CDR3 length: 15 amino acids. CDR1 and CDR2 (germline): LGHDT, YNNKEL (reference sequence). V was clipped by 4 bases and J by 3 bases; unmatched bases: 6. The CDR3 DNA is TGTGCCAGCAGCCCCTATGAGCGGGAGACAGATACGCAGTATTTT. Translation: CASSPYERETDTQYF.

This clonotype was detected many times. This rearrangement joins TRBV4-1 to TRBJ2-2; 8 nucleotides line up with TRBD1. With V trimmed by 5 bases and J by 6 bases, 8 bases remained unmatched. The CDR3 sequence is 15 residues long. Per the germline V gene, CDR1 is MGHRA and CDR2 is YSYEKL. CDR3 nucleotide sequence: TGCGCCAGCAGCGAAGGCAGGGGGCGTTCCGGGGAGCTGTTTTTT. Amino acids: CASSEGRGRSGELFF.

In its sample, this clonotype was seen many times. In nucleotides, the CDR3 is TGCGCCAGCAGCCTCGGTCCATCGGATTCACCCCTCCACTTT. Its translation is CASSLGPSDSPLHF. The genes are TRBV5-1 and TRBJ1-6; D remains ambiguous. With 4 bases removed from V and 8 bases from J, the gap between germline ends came to 13 bases. The CDR3 covers 14 residues. Germline V gene sequence: CDR1 SGHRS, CDR2 YFSETQ.

This clonotype was recorded many times. This rearrangement joins TRBV7-2 to TRBJ2-3; 10 bases align to TRBD2. From germline, CDR1 is SGHTA and CDR2 FQGNSA. There are 16 residues in the CDR3. The V gene end was trimmed by 5 bases and the J gene end by 5 bases; junction bases not matched to a gene: 10. The CDR3 region is CASSVWTSGLVDTQYF. Written as DNA, the CDR3 is TGTGCCAGCAGCGTCTGGACTAGCGGTCTTGTAGATACGCAGTATTTT.

The chain combines TRBV4-1 with TRBJ2-7; 7 positions agree with TRBD2. Per germline, CDR1 MGHRA and CDR2 YSYEKL. V lost 5 bases and J lost 4; bases outside the gene matches: 11. This CDR3 has 15 residues. The CDR3 here is CASSFGGGEGYEQYF. Here the CDR3 DNA reads TGCGCCAGCAGCTTTGGCGGGGGAGAGGGGTACGAGCAGTACTTC.

This clonotype was picked up many times. The rearrangement joins TRBV10-3 to TRBJ2-7; D unclear. CDR1 and CDR2 from the germline V gene are ENHRY and SYGVKD. Trimming stripped 2 bases from V and 2 bases from J, with 4 bases between. The CDR3 covers 12 residues. The CDR3 DNA is TGTGCCATCAGTGAGGCAACCTACGAGCAGTACTTC. Residues: CAISEATYEQYF.

This clonotype has more than one count but fewer than ten. The CDR3 DNA sequence: TGTGCCAGCAGCCCCAAGTCCGGCTCGAACACCGGGGAGCTGTTTTTT. Translated, it gives CASSPKSGSNTGELFF. V and J are TRBV7-3 and TRBJ2-2; D call uncertain. Per the germline V gene, CDR1 is SGHTA and CDR2 is FQGTGA. V was pared by 5 bases and J by 0 bases, with 13 bases between. The CDR3 runs to 16 residues.

This clonotype was counted ten times or more. V usage is TRBV5-1 and J usage is TRBJ2-1, with TRBD2 matching 13 bases. V lost 2 bases, J lost 5 bases, and 4 bases stayed unmatched. CDR3 length: 16 residues. CDR1 and CDR2 (germline): SGHRS, YFSETQ. The CDR3 loop reads CASSFRTSGRNNEQFF. CDR3 coding DNA: TGCGCCAGCAGCTTCCGGACTAGCGGGAGAAACAATGAGCAGTTCTTC.

This clonotype was seen repeatedly, ten times or more. The chain combines TRBV20-1 with TRBJ2-1; TRBD2 matches 15 bases. J lost 6 bases, V lost 5 bases, and 14 bases had no gene match. The CDR3 runs to 18 residues. Germline V gene lookup returns CDR1 DFQATT and CDR2 SNEGSKA (reference sequence). In DNA, the CDR3 is TGCAGTGCTGTTTGGACTAGCGGGAGGGTCCATTCGGTCAATGAGCAGTTCTTC. Amino acid sequence: CSAVWTSGRVHSVNEQFF.

The chain joins TRBV7-9 to TRBJ2-7; 7 bases are shared with TRBD1. This CDR3 is 15 amino acids long. The germline gives CDR1 SEHNR, CDR2 FQNEAQ (reference sequence). V lost 5 bases and J lost 2; bases outside the gene matches: 9. CDR3 amino acids: CASSPPTGKPYEQYF. For the CDR3, the DNA is TGTGCCAGCAGCCCACCGACAGGGAAACCCTACGAGCAGTACTTC.

The genes are TRBV2 and TRBJ2-1, with 13 positions matching TRBD2. From germline, CDR1 is SNHLY and CDR2 FYNNEI. This CDR3 has 15 residues. J lost 9 bases, V lost 5 bases, and 7 bases had no gene match. CDR3 sequence: CASSSRLAGGSEQFF. CDR3 DNA sequence: TGTGCCAGCAGTTCCCGACTAGCGGGAGGCAGTGAGCAGTTCTTC.

In this sample, this clonotype turned up many times. The chain couples TRBV29-1 to TRBJ2-7, with 11 bases matching TRBD2. V trimming: 1 base; J trimming: 2 bases; junction bases outside the gene matches: 4. This CDR3 comprises 15 residues. Germline assignment: CDR1 SQVTM and CDR2 ANQGSEA. CDR3 sequence: CSVEARLAGTYEQYF. The CDR3 nucleotides read TGCAGCGTTGAAGCGAGACTAGCGGGAACCTACGAGCAGTACTTC.